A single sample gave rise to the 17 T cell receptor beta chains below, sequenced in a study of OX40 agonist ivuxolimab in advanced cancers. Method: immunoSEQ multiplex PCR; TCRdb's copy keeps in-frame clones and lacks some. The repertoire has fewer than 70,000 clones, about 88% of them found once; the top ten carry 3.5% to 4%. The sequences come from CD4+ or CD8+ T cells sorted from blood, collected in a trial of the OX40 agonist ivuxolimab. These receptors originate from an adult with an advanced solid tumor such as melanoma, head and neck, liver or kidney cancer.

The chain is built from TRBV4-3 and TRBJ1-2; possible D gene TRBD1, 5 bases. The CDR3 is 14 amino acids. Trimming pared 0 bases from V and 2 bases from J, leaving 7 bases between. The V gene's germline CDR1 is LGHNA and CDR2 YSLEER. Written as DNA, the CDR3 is TGCGCCAGCAGCCAAGAACAGGCCAACTATGGCTACACCTTC. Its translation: CASSQEQANYGYTF.

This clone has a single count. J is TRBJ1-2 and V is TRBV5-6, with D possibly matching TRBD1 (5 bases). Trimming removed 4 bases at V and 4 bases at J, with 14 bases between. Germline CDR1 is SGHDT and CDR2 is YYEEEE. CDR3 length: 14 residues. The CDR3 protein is CASSVGGVVYGYTF. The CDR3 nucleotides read TGTGCCAGCAGCGTCGGGGGTGTTGTCTATGGCTACACCTTC.

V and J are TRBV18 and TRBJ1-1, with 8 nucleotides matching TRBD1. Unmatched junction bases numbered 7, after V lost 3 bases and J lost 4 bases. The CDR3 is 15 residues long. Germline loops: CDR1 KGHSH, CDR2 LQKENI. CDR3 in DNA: TGTGCCAGCTCACCGCAACGTGGACAGGGCACTGAAGCTTTCTTT. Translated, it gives CASSPQRGQGTEAFF.

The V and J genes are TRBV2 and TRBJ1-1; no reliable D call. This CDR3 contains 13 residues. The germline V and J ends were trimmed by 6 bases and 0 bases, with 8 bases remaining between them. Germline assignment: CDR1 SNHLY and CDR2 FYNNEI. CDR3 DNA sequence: TGTGCCAGCAGAGCCGAACTGAACACTGAAGCTTTCTTT. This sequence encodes CASRAELNTEAFF.

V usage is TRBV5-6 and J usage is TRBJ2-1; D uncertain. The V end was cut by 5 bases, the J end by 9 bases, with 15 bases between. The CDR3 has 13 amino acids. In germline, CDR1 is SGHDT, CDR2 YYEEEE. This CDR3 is CASSLGVPAEQFF. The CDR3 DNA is TGTGCCAGCAGTCTCGGAGTCCCGGCTGAGCAGTTCTTC.

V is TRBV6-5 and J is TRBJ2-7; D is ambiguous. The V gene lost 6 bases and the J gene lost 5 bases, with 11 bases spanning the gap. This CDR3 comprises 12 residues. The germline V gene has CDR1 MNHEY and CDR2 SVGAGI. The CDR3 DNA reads TGTGCCAGCAGCCGTAGTCCGCACGAGCAGTACTTC. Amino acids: CASSRSPHEQYF.

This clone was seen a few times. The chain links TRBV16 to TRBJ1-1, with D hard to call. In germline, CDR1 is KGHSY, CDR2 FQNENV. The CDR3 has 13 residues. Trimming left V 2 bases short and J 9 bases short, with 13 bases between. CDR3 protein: CASSQPSGSKAFF. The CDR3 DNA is TGTGCCAGCAGCCAACCGTCGGGTTCTAAAGCTTTCTTT.

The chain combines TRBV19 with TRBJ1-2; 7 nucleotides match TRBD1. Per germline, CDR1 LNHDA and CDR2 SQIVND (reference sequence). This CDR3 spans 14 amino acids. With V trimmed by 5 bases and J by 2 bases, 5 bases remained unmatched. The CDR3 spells CASSGQALNYGYTF. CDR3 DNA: TGTGCCAGTAGTGGACAGGCGTTAAACTATGGCTACACCTTC.

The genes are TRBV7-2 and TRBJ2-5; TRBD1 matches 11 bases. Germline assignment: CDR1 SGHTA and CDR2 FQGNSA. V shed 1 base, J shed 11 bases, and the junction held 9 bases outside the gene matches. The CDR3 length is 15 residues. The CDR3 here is CASSLGGTGGFEQYF. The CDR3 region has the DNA TGTGCCAGCAGCTTAGGAGGGACAGGGGGTTTTGAGCAGTACTTC.

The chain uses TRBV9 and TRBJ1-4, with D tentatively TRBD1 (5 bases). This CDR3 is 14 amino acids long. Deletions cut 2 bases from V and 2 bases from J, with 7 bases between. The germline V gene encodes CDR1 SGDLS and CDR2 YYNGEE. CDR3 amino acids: CASSVGGTNEKLFF. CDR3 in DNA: TGTGCCAGCAGCGTTGGGGGTACTAATGAAAAACTGTTTTTT. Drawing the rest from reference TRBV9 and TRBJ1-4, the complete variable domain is DSGVTQTPKHLITATGQRVTLRCSPRSGDLSVYWYQQSLDQGLQFLIQYYNGEERAKGNILERFSAQQFPDLHSELNLSSLELGDSALYFCASSVGGTNEKLFFGSGTQLSVL.

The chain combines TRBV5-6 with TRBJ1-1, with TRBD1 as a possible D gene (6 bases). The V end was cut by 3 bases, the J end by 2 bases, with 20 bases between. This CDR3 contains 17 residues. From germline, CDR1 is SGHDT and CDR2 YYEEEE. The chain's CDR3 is CASSSAKNHRANTEAFF. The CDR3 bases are TGTGCCAGCAGCTCAGCTAAAAACCACAGGGCTAACACTGAAGCTTTCTTT.

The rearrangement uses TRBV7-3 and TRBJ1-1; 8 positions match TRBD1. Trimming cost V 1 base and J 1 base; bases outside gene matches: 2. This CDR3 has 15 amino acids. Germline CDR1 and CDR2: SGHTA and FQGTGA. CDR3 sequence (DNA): TGTGCCAGCAGCTTAATGGGGACAGGGAACACTGAAGCTTTCTTT. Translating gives CASSLMGTGNTEAFF.

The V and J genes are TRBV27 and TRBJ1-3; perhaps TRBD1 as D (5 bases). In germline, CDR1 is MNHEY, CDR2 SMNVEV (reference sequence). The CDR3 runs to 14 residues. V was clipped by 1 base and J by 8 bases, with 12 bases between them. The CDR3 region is CASSLWGGADTIYF. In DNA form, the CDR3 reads TGTGCCAGCAGTTTATGGGGAGGGGCAGACACCATATATTTT.

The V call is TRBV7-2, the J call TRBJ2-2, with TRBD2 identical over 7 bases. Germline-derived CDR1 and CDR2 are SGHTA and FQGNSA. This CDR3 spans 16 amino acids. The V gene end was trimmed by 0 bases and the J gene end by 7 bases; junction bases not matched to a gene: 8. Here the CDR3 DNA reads TGTGCCAGCAGCTTAGCAATGGGGAGGGTCAGCGGGGAGCTGTTTTTT. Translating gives CASSLAMGRVSGELFF.

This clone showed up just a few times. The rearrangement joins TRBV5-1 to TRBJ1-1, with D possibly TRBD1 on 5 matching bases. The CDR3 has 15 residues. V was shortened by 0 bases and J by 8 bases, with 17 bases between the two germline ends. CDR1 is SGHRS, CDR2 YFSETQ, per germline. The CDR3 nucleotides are TGCGCCAGCAGCTTGGCGGGGGTCCCACAAGCCGAAGCTTTCTTT. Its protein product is CASSLAGVPQAEAFF.

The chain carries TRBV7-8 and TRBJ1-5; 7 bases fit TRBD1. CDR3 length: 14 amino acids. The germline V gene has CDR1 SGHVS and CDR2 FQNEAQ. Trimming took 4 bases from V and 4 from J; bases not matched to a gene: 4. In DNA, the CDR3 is TGTGCCAGCAGCTCCCGGACAGGTAATCAGCCCCAGCATTTT. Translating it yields CASSSRTGNQPQHF.

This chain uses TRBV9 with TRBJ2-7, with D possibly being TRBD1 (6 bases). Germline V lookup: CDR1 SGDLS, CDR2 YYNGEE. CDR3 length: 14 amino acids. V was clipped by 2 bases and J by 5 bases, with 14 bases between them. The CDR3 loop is CASSVATGNNEQYF. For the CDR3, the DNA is TGTGCCAGCAGCGTGGCCACAGGGAACAACGAGCAGTACTTC.